This T cell receptor beta chain comes out of a study of T cell changes during pregnancy in multiple sclerosis (dated by TCRdb to the late 2010s). Notes on the research overall: The study looked at changes in the T cell repertoire across pregnancy in women with multiple sclerosis.

This clone was picked up one time. Its recognized antigen is unknown. Base quality data are lacking; no much larger clone is found one base away. The same CDR3 also results from other DNA sequences found in this sample. Including cysteine and phenylalanine, the CDR3 has 16 amino acids. Just the 48-base CDR3 DNA is kept, in frame starting at base 1. The germline V gene (reference sequence) sets CDR1 to PRHDT and CDR2 to FYEKMQ. The V end gives up 5 bases and the J end 7 bases, leaving 10 bases in the junction not matched to a gene. Receptor amplification or capture employed the immunoSEQ multiplex PCR assay. TCRdb mirrors the immuneACCESS table, restricted to in-frame sequences. Some clones are absent from its copies; in checked studies, under half trace to an unresolved V gene, and the reason for the others is unknown. The sample table holds approximately 100,000 clones, of which approximately 91% were seen once. Of the sample, less than 4% falls within the top ten clones.

The TCR sequence derives from a female donor with multiple sclerosis, enrolled in a pregnancy study. The chain is assembled from TRBV13 and TRBJ2-2, and 10 junctional nucleotides match TRBD1. This material consisted of peripheral blood, taken after pregnancy. The CDR3: CASSGQLGQGNGELFF. The bases read TGTGCCAGCAGCGGGCAGTTGGGACAGGGGAACGGGGAGCTGTTTTTT.